This TCR beta chain was sequenced during a study of human T cells and chemical hapten exposure. The overall study: The sensitizing agent was 2% DPC, placed on roughly 2 cm by roughly 2 cm of upper inner arm skin. Application of 0.01% DPC to the upper back was done by patch test, with a reading at 6 days.

As for time point: patch test 2, 6 weeks after DPC sensitization. Treatment noted: therapeutic diphenylcyclopropenone sensitization with weekly scalp DPC. V lost 7 bases and J lost 8, with 20 bases in between. The CDR3 is made up of 14 amino acids. Attachment of unique molecular identifiers to individual cDNA molecules was performed in the library. Each CDR3 protein is one row after TCRdb ran MiXCR on the RACE reads. The sample holds 80,000 to 95,000 distinct CDR3 sequences, approximately 9.9% seen once. The TCR sequence derives from a man aged 40-49 years with alopecia areata. Some clones in this sample may be carry-over from other donors' samples. The sequences come from whole blood, collected in connection with sensitization to the hapten diphenylcyclopropenone (DPC). The chain employs TRBV12-3 or TRBV12-4 and TRBJ1-2, with D possibly being TRBD1 (6 bases). The CDR3 DNA reads TGTGCCAGCACCTCAACGGCGGGGGCAGCAGGCTACACCTTC. This codes for CASTSTAGAAGYTF.